What follows are 18 T cell receptor beta chains derived from one specimen sequenced in a study of T cells after yellow fever vaccination. A single record per CDR3 protein comes from TCRdb applying MiXCR to the 5' RACE reads. The repertoire holds 400,000 or so distinct CDR3 sequences, around a tenth seen once, with 15% to 20% in the top ten. The material sequenced was PBMCs, taken on the day of the first yellow fever vaccination. The receptors here all came from a man aged 18 to 29 who received the YFV17D yellow fever vaccine.

This chain connects TRBV5-1 to TRBJ2-1; D assignment may be TRBD1 or TRBD2 (6 bases each). The CDR3 contains 14 residues. The V gene lost 5 bases and the J gene lost 6 bases, with 15 bases spanning the gap. Germline-derived CDR1 and CDR2 are SGHRS and YFSETQ. CDR3 in amino acids: CASRGGGQVNEQFF. As DNA, the CDR3 is TGCGCCAGCAGGGGGGGCGGCCAGGTCAATGAGCAGTTCTTC.

This clonotype was observed many times. The chain carries TRBV28 and TRBJ2-5; 7 bases are shared with TRBD1. The J segment lost 4 bases and the V segment lost 5 bases, leaving 4 bases of the junction unmatched. The germline CDR1 and CDR2 sequences are MDHEN and SYDVKM. The CDR3 is 13 amino acids. The CDR3 loop reads CASSPRGLETQYF. CDR3 DNA: TGTGCCAGCAGTCCCAGGGGGTTAGAGACCCAGTACTTC.

The rearrangement joins TRBV11-2 to TRBJ1-2, with D unclear. V was clipped by 0 bases and J by 0 bases, with 8 bases between them. This CDR3 has 15 residues. CDR1 and CDR2 (germline): SGHAT, FQNNGV. This CDR3 is CASSLDRIANYGYTF. The CDR3 DNA reads TGTGCCAGCAGCTTAGATCGGATAGCTAACTATGGCTACACCTTC.

This clonotype was counted between two and nine times. The V gene is TRBV3-1, the J gene TRBJ1-5; D remains ambiguous. Trimming took off 0 bases at V and 1 base at J, with 7 bases between the two ends. CDR3 length: 15 residues. Germline CDR1 and CDR2: LGHDT and YNNKEL (reference sequence). The CDR3 loop is CASSQDPRSNQPQHF. The DNA of the CDR3 is TGTGCCAGCAGCCAAGACCCCAGGAGCAATCAGCCCCAGCATTTT. The full variable domain, completed using reference TRBV3-1 and TRBJ1-5, is DTAVSQTPKYLVTQMGNDKSIKCEQNLGHDTMYWYKQDSKKFLKIMFSYNNKELIINETVPNRFSPKSPDKAHLNLHINSLELGDSAVYFCASSQDPRSNQPQHFGDGTRLSIL.

This clonotype was detected ten times or more. This chain joins TRBV3-1 and TRBJ1-5; no clear D gene. This CDR3 is built from 14 residues. Trimming removed 0 bases at V and 11 bases at J, with 14 bases between. Per germline, CDR1 LGHDT and CDR2 YNNKEL (reference sequence). The CDR3 here is CASSQEPSRPAQHF. In nucleotides, the CDR3 is TGTGCCAGCAGCCAAGAGCCTTCACGTCCGGCCCAGCATTTT.

This clonotype has ten or more counts. The genes are TRBV5-1 and TRBJ2-1; 9 bases map to TRBD1. The length of the CDR3 is 16 residues. V dropped 4 bases and J dropped 6; count of bases not matched to a gene: 11. Germline V gives CDR1 SGHRS, CDR2 YFSETQ. CDR3 in amino acids: CASSTTAGTGPNEQFF. The CDR3 region has the DNA TGCGCCAGCAGCACCACAGCCGGGACAGGGCCCAATGAGCAGTTCTTC.

This clonotype was observed a handful of times. The chain joins TRBV6-1 to TRBJ1-1, with D perhaps matching TRBD1 (5 bases). The CDR3 loop spans 13 amino acids. Per germline, CDR1 MNHNS and CDR2 SASEGT. V lost 6 bases, J lost 1 base, and 9 bases lay in between. For the CDR3, the DNA is TGTGCCAGCAGAAGACAGCCGAACACTGAAGCTTTCTTT. The encoded protein is CASRRQPNTEAFF.

The V and J genes are TRBV19 and TRBJ2-7; D might be TRBD1 (6 bases). The germline V gene has CDR1 LNHDA and CDR2 SQIVND (reference sequence). This CDR3 has 15 amino acids. Trimming cost V 1 base and J 6 bases, with 16 bases left between them. CDR3 sequence reads: CASSIGSRGAGEQYF. As DNA, the CDR3 is TGTGCCAGTAGTATAGGATCCAGGGGTGCCGGCGAGCAGTACTTC.

V is TRBV20-1 and J is TRBJ2-3; D is uncertain. V was trimmed by 0 bases and J by 2 bases, leaving 6 bases between them. This CDR3 is built from 13 residues. Germline values: CDR1 DFQATT, CDR2 SNEGSKA (reference sequence). CDR3 nucleotides: TGCAGTGCTAGAGATCCCCCCACAGATACGCAGTATTTT. Its translation is CSARDPPTDTQYF.

This chain uses TRBV9 with TRBJ1-5, with 7 bases matching TRBD1. In germline, CDR1 is SGDLS, CDR2 YYNGEE. V was pared by 0 bases and J by 3 bases, with 3 bases of the junction left unmatched. The CDR3 has 15 amino acids. CDR3 DNA sequence: TGTGCCAGCAGCGTAGGAGACAGGGACAATCAGCCCCAGCATTTT. It encodes CASSVGDRDNQPQHF.

This chain joins TRBV4-1 and TRBJ2-1; tentative D call: TRBD2 (5 bases). The germline V gene has CDR1 MGHRA and CDR2 YSYEKL. V lost 4 bases and J 10 bases, leaving 20 bases between the germline ends. This CDR3 comprises 15 residues. The CDR3 is CASSPRTLRKGEQFF. The CDR3 nucleotides read TGCGCCAGCAGCCCGAGGACTTTGCGAAAGGGAGAGCAGTTCTTC.

The chain uses TRBV6-5 and TRBJ1-6, with D perhaps TRBD1 (5 bases). Germline-derived CDR1 and CDR2 are MNHEY and SVGAGI. The V end lost 7 bases, the J end lost 8 bases, and 18 bases lay between the germline ends. This CDR3 comprises 15 residues. CDR3 coding DNA: TGTGCCAGCATGCCCGGGACGGGACTTTATTCACCCCTCCACTTT. This encodes CASMPGTGLYSPLHF.

This clonotype was recorded many times. This chain joins TRBV7-9 and TRBJ2-1; D call uncertain. V was clipped by 5 bases and J by 10 bases, with 15 bases between them. The CDR3 spans 13 residues. The V gene's germline CDR1 is SEHNR and CDR2 FQNEAQ (reference sequence). The CDR3 sequence is CASSQIAGREQFF. The CDR3 DNA follows: TGTGCCAGCAGCCAAATAGCAGGCAGGGAGCAGTTCTTC.

The J gene is TRBJ2-6, the V gene TRBV28; TRBD1 matches at 8 bases. The CDR3 loop spans 17 amino acids. Germline CDR1 reads MDHEN; CDR2 reads SYDVKM. The V gene end was trimmed by 3 bases and the J gene end by 3 bases; junction bases not matched to a gene: 7. In DNA, the CDR3 is TGTGCCAGCAGTTTTACCCAGGGGGCGCGTGGGGCCAACGTCCTGACTTTC. Its protein is CASSFTQGARGANVLTF.

The chain recombines TRBV5-1 with TRBJ2-2, with a weak D call TRBD1 (6 bases). The V and J ends lost 1 base and 7 bases respectively, with 20 bases between them. This CDR3 comprises 17 residues. Looked up from germline, CDR1 is SGHRS and CDR2 is YFSETQ. This chain's CDR3 is CASSLIGRTGLFGELFF. The CDR3 nucleotides read TGCGCCAGCAGCTTGATCGGAAGAACAGGGTTATTCGGGGAGCTGTTTTTT.

The table lists this clonotype with a few counts. This chain links TRBV15 with TRBJ1-4; D is perhaps TRBD1 (5 bases). V was pared by 7 bases and J by 0 bases, with 12 bases between. Germline-derived CDR1 and CDR2 are LNHNV and YYDKDF (reference sequence). There are 15 residues in the CDR3. The chain's CDR3 is CATKKQETTNEKLFF. DNA for the CDR3: TGTGCCACCAAGAAACAGGAGACAACTAATGAAAAACTGTTTTTT.

This clonotype has more than one count but fewer than ten. V usage is TRBV9 and J usage is TRBJ2-1, with 10 nucleotides matching TRBD2. Germline lookup yields CDR1 SGDLS and CDR2 YYNGEE. The CDR3 loop spans 16 amino acids. Germline trimming cut 5 bases from V and 1 base from J; bases unmatched to any gene: 6. DNA for the CDR3: TGTGCCAGCAGTGTAACTAGCGGGGTTTCCTACAATGAGCAGTTCTTC. Its protein is CASSVTSGVSYNEQFF.

This clonotype was seen only a few times. The chain joins TRBV14 to TRBJ2-1; D might be TRBD1 or TRBD2, each matching 5 bases. The V gene lost 1 base and the J gene lost 10 bases, with 26 bases spanning the gap. CDR1 is SGHDN and CDR2 is FVKESK in the germline V gene. The CDR3 has 18 residues. As DNA, the CDR3 is TGTGCCAGCAGCCAAGGATTCCGGGACGGAGGTCTCTGGGGGGAGCAGTTCTTC. This gives the protein CASSQGFRDGGLWGEQFF.